A single T cell receptor (beta chain) is shown here with its context. What it binds is unknown. Trimming took 7 bases from V and 1 from J; bases not matched to a gene: 7. Germline values: CDR1 SGHTA, CDR2 FQGNSA. The CDR3 extends over 14 amino acids. The data derive from a study of cytomegalovirus exposure and HLA in healthy donors. The study's findings and limits: In a later analysis, V- and J-gene trimming of beta chains associated with a DCLRE1C missense variant, replicated independently.

PCR was performed using 60 Vbeta and 13 Jbeta primers. Measured with immunoSEQ multiplex PCR; TCRdb has only the in-frame clones, and not every one. The data hold 200,000 to 300,000 clones, with 84% observed a single time. This receptor was taken from a woman aged 40 to 50 in good health and CMV-seropositive. The sequenced sample was PBMCs. The rearrangement joins TRBV7-2 to TRBJ2-7; 7 nucleotides align to TRBD1. Here the CDR3 reads CASTKGGQSYEQYF. The DNA of the CDR3 is TGTGCCAGCACTAAAGGGGGCCAGTCCTACGAGCAGTACTTC.